This TCR beta chain came from a study of T cells in Graves' hyperthyroidism and ophthalmopathy (dated by TCRdb to 2018 to 2020). Concerning the study at large: Peripheral blood was collected at initial diagnosis, before any treatment. To identify TCR V-J signatures that set the groups apart, the researchers used a discovery cohort of about a hundred patients, made up of 43 with Graves' ophthalmopathy and 57 with stable Graves' hyperthyroidism. Prospective prediction of ophthalmopathy was tested in an independent validation cohort consisting of 18 hyperthyroidism patients and approximately 16 patients who later progressed to ophthalmopathy. The roughly 91 discovery patients were randomly divided into training and test sets at a 7:3 ratio. Once sampling was done, hyperthyroidism patients were given methimazole at a starting dose of 30 mg daily, whereas ophthalmopathy patients were given high-dose intravenous methylprednisolone. In addition, the study compared T-cell repertoires in thyroid tissue and in blood from roughly six Graves' hyperthyroidism patients. The paper reports TCR Vbeta CDR3 sequencing of 140 or so peripheral blood samples: around 45 ophthalmopathy, fewer than 80 hyperthyroidism and 17 progressor patients. Broader findings and caveats from the paper: A model built on a 13 V-J signature distinguished ophthalmopathy from stable hyperthyroidism, reaching roughly 88% sensitivity and 81.08% specificity in cross-validation and 80%/75% in testing. Blood samples also contained most of the expanded thyroid clonotypes (frequency above 0.001), which suggests that blood repertoires may reflect thyroid immune responses. Sample size was not statistically predetermined, and blinding of investigators to group allocation was not performed. In validation, progression to ophthalmopathy was predicted by the model with nearly 71% sensitivity and approximately 78% specificity, a median of approximately 6.5 months before onset.

Graves' hyperthyroidism was defined as stable when no progression to ophthalmopathy occurred over 18 months of follow-up. The hyperthyroidism patients were between 18 and 65 years old and newly diagnosed, with a disease duration of less than 2 months. Any patient with an uncontrolled infection, another autoimmune disease, pregnancy or lactation was excluded. Diagnoses were based on clinical symptoms, serum thyroxine and TRAb, thyroid ultrasound and orbital computed tomography. Ficoll-Paque density gradient centrifugation was used to isolate PBMCs from about 9 ml of fresh peripheral blood. Total RNA was extracted with Trizol reagent, and quality was checked on an Agilent 2100 Bioanalyzer. CDR1 and CDR2 (LNHNV, YYDKDF) derive from the germline V gene (reference sequence). The V end loses 3 bases and the J end loses 4 bases, and a stretch of 12 bases separates them. CDR3 length: 14 amino acids, cysteine to phenylalanine. The kept DNA is CDR3 alone, 42 bases in frame from the first base.

Concerning this clonotype: It has no known antigen specificity. Base qualities are missing; no much larger clone stands one base away.

The TCR beta CDR3 regions were amplified from RNA transcripts. A first-round RT-PCR of the TCR CDR3 used the HTBI primer set with the Qiagen OneStep RT-PCR kit. Libraries were constructed in a second round of multiplex PCR, after which size selection and purification were carried out. The libraries were sequenced on an Illumina HiSeq2000 using paired-end 100 bp reads. On the study's bioinformatics: SOAPnuke was used to process the raw data, with reads discarded if the reads contained adapters or uncalled bases, had a mean Phred below 15, or lacked an exact constant-primer or identifier match. COPE v1.2.5 was used to merge high-quality paired reads, and clonotypes were defined as unique nucleotide sequences. Clonotypes were aligned to IMGT TRBV, TRBD and TRBJ reference segments using MiTCR v1.1. The analysis was restricted to V-J combinations with a frequency above 0.0001, which together covered 99.2% of the repertoires. A TCS score was defined as the ratio between F50 (clonal expansion) and ExV (chaos), using BLOSUM62-based TCRdist between CDR3 peptides within each V-J. Welch's t-statistics and random forest reduced several hundred V-J features to 10 to 15, which were used in a naive Bayes classifier (R e1071). In TCRdb, the public reads were trimmed at Q25 with fastp and aligned with MiXCR, with productive beta chains retained. Entries are consolidated by CDR3 protein sequence, retaining the most common genes and DNA. TCRdb's processing, not the authors' own work, is the source of the V and J calls. The sample profile shows under 800,000 distinct CDR3 sequences; around 15% of them were found once. The ten biggest clones cover 10% to 13% of the sample.

This chain is built from TRBV15 and TRBJ1-1; the D segment cannot be called with confidence. This clonotype was obtained from a woman between 18 and 29 years old with Graves' hyperthyroidism. Material for sequencing was blood. For the CDR3, the sequence is CATSRPAGGTEAFF. The nucleotide sequence is given as TGTGCCACCAGCAGGCCCGCGGGTGGCACTGAAGCTTTCTTT.